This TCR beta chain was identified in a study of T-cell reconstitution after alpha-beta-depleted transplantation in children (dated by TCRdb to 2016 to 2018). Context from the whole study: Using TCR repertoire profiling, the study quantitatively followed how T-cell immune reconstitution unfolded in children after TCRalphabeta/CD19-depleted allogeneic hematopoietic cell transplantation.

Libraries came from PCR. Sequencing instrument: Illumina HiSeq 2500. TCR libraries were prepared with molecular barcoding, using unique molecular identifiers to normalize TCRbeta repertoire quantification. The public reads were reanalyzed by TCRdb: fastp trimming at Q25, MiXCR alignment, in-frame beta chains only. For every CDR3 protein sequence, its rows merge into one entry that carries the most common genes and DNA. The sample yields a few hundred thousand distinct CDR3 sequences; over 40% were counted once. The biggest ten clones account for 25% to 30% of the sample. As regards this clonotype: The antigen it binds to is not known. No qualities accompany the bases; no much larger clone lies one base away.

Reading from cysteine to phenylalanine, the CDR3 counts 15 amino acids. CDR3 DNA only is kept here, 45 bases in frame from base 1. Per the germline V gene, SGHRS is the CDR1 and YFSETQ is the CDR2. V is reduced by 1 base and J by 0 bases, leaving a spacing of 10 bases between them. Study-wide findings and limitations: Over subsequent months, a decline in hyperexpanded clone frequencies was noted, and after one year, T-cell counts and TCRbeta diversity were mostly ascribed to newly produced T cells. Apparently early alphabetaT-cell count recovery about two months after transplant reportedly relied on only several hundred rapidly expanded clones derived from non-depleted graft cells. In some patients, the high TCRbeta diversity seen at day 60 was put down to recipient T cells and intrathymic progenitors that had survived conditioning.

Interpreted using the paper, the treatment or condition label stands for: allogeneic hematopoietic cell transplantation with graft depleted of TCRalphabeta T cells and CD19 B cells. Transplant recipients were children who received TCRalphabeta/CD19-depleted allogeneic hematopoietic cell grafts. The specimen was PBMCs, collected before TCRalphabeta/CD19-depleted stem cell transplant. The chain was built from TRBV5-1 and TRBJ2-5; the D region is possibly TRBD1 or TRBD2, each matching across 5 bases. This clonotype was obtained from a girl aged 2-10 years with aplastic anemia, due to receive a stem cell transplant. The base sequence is TGCGCCAGCAGCTTGTCGGGACGGTACCAAGAGACCCAGTACTTC. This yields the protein CASSLSGRYQETQYF.